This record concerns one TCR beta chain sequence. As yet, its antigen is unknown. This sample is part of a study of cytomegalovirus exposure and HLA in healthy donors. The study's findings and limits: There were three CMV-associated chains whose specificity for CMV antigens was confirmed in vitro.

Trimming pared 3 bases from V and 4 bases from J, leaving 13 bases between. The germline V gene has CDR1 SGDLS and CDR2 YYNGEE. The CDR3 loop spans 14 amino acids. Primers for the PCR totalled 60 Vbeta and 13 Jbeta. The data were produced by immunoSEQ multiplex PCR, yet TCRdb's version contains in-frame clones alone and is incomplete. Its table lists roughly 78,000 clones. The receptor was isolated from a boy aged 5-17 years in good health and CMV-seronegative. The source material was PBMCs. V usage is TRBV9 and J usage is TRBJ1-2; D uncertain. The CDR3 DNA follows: TGTGCCAGCAGCGACTGGGGAGCCGTCTATGGCTACACCTTC. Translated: CASSDWGAVYGYTF.